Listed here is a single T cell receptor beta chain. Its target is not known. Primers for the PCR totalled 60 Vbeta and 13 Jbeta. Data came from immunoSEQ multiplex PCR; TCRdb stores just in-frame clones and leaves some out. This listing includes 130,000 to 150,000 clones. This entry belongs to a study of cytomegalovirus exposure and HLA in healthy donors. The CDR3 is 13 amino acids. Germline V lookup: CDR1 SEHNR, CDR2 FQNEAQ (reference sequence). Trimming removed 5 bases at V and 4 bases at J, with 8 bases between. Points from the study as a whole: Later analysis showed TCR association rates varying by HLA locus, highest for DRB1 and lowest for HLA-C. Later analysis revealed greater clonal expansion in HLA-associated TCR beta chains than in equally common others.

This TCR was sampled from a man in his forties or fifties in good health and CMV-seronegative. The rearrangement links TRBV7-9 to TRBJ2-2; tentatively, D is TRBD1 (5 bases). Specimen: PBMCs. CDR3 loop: CASSRTGTGELFF. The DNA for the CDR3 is TGTGCCAGCAGCCGAACAGGCACCGGGGAGCTGTTTTTT.